The clone carrying this T cell receptor beta chain has at least ten counts. The data are from a study of human T cells and chemical hapten exposure. Regarding time point: patch test 3, about 24 weeks after DPC sensitization. The treatment was: therapeutic diphenylcyclopropenone sensitization with weekly scalp DPC. The study extracted total RNA from unfractionated whole blood. MiXCR was run by TCRdb on the RACE reads, yielding one entry per CDR3 protein. The sample has tens of thousands of distinct CDR3 sequences, roughly an eighth seen once; the top ten hold about 2.5%. The specimen comprised whole blood, sampled in connection with sensitization to the hapten diphenylcyclopropenone (DPC). This TCR derives from a woman between 40 and 55 years old with alopecia areata. Some clones in this sample may be carry-over from other donors' samples.

In DNA, the CDR3 is TGTGCCAGCAGCCCAGGGGCAAACTCACCCCTCCACTTT. Translated: CASSPGANSPLHF. V and J are TRBV3-1 and TRBJ1-6, with D possibly matching TRBD1 (6 bases). The CDR3 extends over 13 amino acids. The germline V gene has CDR1 LGHDT and CDR2 YNNKEL (reference sequence). V lost 4 bases and J lost 10, with 11 bases in between. The full variable domain, its missing parts supplied by reference TRBV3-1 and TRBJ1-6, is DTAVSQTPKYLVTQMGNDKSIKCEQNLGHDTMYWYKQDSKKFLKIMFSYNNKELIINETVPNRFSPKSPDKAHLNLHINSLELGDSAVYFCASSPGANSPLHFGNGTRLTVT.